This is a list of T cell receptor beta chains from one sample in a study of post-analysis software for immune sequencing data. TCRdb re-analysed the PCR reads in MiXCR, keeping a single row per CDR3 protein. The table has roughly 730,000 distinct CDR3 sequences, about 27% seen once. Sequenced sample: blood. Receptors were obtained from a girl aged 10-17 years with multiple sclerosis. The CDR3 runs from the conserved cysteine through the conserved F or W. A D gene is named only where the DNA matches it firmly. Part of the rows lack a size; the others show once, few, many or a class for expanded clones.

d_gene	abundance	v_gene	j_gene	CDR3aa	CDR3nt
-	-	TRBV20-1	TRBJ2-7	CSAIPGRGPLEQYF	TGCAGTGCTATCCCGGGACGAGGTCCCCTCGAGCAGTACTTC
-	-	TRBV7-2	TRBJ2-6	CASSRTDSGANVLTF	TGTGCCAGCAGCCGGACGGACTCTGGGGCCAACGTCCTGACTTTC
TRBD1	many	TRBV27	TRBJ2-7	CASSFTGVGEQYF	TGTGCCAGCAGTTTTACAGGGGTAGGCGAGCAGTACTTC
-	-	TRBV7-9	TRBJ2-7	CASSLPPGRPHSYNEQYF	TGTGCCAGCAGCTTACCCCCAGGACGACCCCACTCCTACAATGAGCAGTACTTC
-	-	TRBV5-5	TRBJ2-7	CASSLGPQVSYEQYF	TGTGCCAGCAGCTTGGGCCCACAAGTTTCCTACGAGCAGTACTTC
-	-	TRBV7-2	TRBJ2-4	CASSLSATAGLAKNIQYF	TGTGCCAGCAGCTTATCGGCTACGGCGGGACTAGCCAAAAACATTCAGTACTTC
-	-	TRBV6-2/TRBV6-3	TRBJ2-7	CASSYSDLQYF	TGTGCCAGCAGTTACTCGGACCTTCAGTACTTC
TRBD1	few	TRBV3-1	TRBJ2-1	CASSQDGTGAYNEQFF	TGTGCCAGCAGCCAAGACGGGACAGGGGCCTACAATGAGCAGTTCTTC
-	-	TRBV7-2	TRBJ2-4	CASSSRRVWDSALDIQYF	TGTGCCAGCAGCTCTAGGAGGGTTTGGGACAGCGCGTTGGACATTCAGTACTTC
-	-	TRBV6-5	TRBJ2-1	CASSYLDRDNEQFF	TGTGCCAGCAGTTACCTGGACAGAGACAATGAGCAGTTCTTC
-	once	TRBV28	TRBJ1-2	CASSADLEASYGYTF	TGTGCCAGCAGTGCAGACCTAGAAGCTAGCTATGGCTACACCTTC
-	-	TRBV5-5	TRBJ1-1	CASSLKTYDTEAFF	TGTGCCAGCAGCTTGAAGACATATGACACTGAAGCTTTCTTT
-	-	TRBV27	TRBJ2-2	CASSYDKNTGELFF	TGTGCCAGCAGTTACGACAAAAACACCGGGGAGCTGTTTTTT
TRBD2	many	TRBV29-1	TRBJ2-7	CSTLAGGIDEQYF	TGCAGCACTCTAGCGGGAGGTATCGACGAGCAGTACTTC
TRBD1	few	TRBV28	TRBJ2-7	CASSPSGQGFYEQYF	TGTGCCAGCAGTCCGTCGGGACAGGGGTTCTACGAGCAGTACTTC
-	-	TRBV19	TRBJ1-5	CASSIVLLGRINQPQHF	TGTGCCAGTAGTATCGTTTTATTGGGACGGATCAATCAGCCCCAGCATTTT
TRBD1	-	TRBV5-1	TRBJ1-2	CASSGDRGPNYGYTF	TGCGCCAGCAGCGGGGACAGGGGGCCCAACTATGGCTACACCTTC
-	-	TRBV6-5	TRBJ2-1	CASAKAGAGANNEQFF	TGTGCCAGCGCCAAGGCAGGGGCGGGGGCGAACAATGAGCAGTTCTTC
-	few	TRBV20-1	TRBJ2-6	CSASGREPRANVLTF	TGCAGTGCTTCCGGGAGAGAGCCCAGGGCCAACGTCCTGACTTTC
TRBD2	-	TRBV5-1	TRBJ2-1	CASSLVLAGANEQFF	TGCGCCAGCAGCTTGGTACTAGCGGGAGCCAATGAGCAGTTCTTC
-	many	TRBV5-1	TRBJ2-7	CASSYFTTGARAVPYEQYF	TGCGCCAGCAGCTACTTCACAACGGGGGCGCGGGCAGTACCCTACGAGCAGTACTTC
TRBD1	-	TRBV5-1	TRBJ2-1	CASSLGTGRNNEQFF	TGCGCCAGCAGCTTAGGGACAGGGAGAAACAATGAGCAGTTCTTC
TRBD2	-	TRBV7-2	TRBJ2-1	CASSYRSRGGAGHNEQFF	TGTGCCAGCAGTTATAGATCTCGCGGGGGGGCGGGGCACAATGAGCAGTTCTTC
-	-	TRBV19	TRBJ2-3	CASNPGTLRADTRYF	TGTGCCAGTAATCCCGGGACTTTACGTGCAGATACGCGGTATTTT
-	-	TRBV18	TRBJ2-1	CASSPPKGLGEQFF	TGTGCCAGCTCACCGCCTAAGGGCCTGGGTGAGCAGTTCTTC
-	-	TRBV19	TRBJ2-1	CASSAGLLEQFF	TGTGCCAGTAGTGCCGGGCTACTGGAGCAGTTCTTC
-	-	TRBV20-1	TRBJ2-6	CSARVAGSGANVLTF	TGCAGTGCTAGAGTAGCTGGGTCTGGGGCCAACGTCCTGACTTTC
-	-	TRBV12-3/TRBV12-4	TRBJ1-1	CASSLVGGLSTEAFF	TGTGCCAGCAGTTTAGTTGGGGGGCTCTCCACTGAAGCTTTCTTT
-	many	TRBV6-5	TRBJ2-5	CASSLGLGTQYF	TGTGCCAGCAGTCTAGGTTTGGGGACCCAGTACTTC
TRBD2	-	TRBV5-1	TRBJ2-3	CASSPRLAGGQTQYF	TGCGCCAGCAGCCCCCGACTAGCGGGGGGGCAAACGCAGTATTTT
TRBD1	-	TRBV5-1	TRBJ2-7	CASSAGQGGFYEQYF	TGCGCCAGCAGCGCCGGACAGGGGGGCTTCTACGAGCAGTACTTC
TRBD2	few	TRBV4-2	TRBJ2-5	CASSQEGGGVETQYF	TGTGCCAGCAGCCAAGAAGGCGGGGGGGTAGAGACCCAGTACTTC
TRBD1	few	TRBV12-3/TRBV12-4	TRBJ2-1	CASRDRGLFHNEQFF	TGTGCCAGCAGGGACAGGGGGCTATTTCACAATGAGCAGTTCTTC
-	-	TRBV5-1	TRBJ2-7	CASSVRGAVASYEQYF	TGCGCCAGCAGCGTTAGGGGGGCGGTGGCCTCCTACGAGCAGTACTTC
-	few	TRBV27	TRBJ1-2	CASSNEQGRYGYTF	TGTGCCAGCAGCAACGAACAGGGACGCTATGGCTACACCTTC
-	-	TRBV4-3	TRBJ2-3	CASSQGSPGSTDTQYF	TGCGCCAGCAGCCAAGGATCCCCCGGGTCCACAGATACGCAGTATTTT
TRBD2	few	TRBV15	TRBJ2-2	CATSRDGLVLDTGELFF	TGTGCCACCAGCAGAGACGGACTAGTTCTCGACACCGGGGAGCTGTTTTTT
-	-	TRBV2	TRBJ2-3	CASRQESTDTQYF	TGTGCCAGCCGACAGGAGAGCACAGATACGCAGTATTTT